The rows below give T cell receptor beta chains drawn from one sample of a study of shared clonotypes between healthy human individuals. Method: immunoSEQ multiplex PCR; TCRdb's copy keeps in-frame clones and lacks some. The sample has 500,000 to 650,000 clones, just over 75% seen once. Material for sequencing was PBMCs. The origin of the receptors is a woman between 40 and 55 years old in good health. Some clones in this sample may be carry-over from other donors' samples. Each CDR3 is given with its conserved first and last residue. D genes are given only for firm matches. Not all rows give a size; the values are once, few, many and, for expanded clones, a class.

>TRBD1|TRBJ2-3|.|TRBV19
CASSTTGQGSTDTQYF
TGTGCCAGTAGTACCACGGGACAGGGTAGCACAGATACGCAGTATTTT
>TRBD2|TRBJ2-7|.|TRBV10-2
CASSSSGRAGANEQYF
TGCGCCAGCAGTTCTAGCGGGAGGGCCGGTGCGAACGAGCAGTACTTC
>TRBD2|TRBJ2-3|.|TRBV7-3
CASSLFSVGLAYGTQYF
TGTGCCAGCAGCTTATTCTCTGTCGGACTAGCGTATGGTACGCAGTATTTT
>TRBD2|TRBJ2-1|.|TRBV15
CATSRDAGGSVNEQFF
TGTGCCACCAGCAGAGATGCTGGCGGGAGTGTCAATGAGCAGTTCTTC
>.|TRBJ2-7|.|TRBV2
CASKVEGPSYEQYF
TGTGCCAGCAAGGTAGAGGGACCCTCCTACGAGCAGTACTTC
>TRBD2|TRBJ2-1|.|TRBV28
CASSFSGRANEQFF
TGTGCCAGCAGTTTTAGCGGGAGGGCCAATGAGCAGTTCTTC
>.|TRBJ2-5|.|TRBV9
CASSPRTAKAETQYF
TGTGCCAGCAGCCCCCGGACAGCAAAGGCTGAAACCCAGTACTTC
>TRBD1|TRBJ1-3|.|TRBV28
CASSGGQPENSGNTIYF
TGTGCCAGCAGTGGGGGACAGCCGGAGAACTCTGGAAACACCATATATTTT
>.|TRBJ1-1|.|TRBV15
CATSRAGGTEAFF
TGTGCCACCAGCAGAGCCGGGGGCACTGAAGCTTTCTTT
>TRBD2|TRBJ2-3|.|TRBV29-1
CSVSPGGVGDTQYF
TGCAGCGTCTCCCCCGGGGGGGTCGGGGATACGCAGTATTTT
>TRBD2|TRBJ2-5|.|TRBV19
CASSYLAGPSQETQYF
TGTGCCAGTAGTTACCTAGCGGGACCTTCTCAAGAGACCCAGTACTTC
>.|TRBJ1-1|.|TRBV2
CASTEMGGSQAFF
TGTGCCAGCACTGAGATGGGCGGGTCCCAAGCTTTCTTT
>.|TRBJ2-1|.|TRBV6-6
CASSYSIGAMQQFF
TGTGCCAGCAGTTACTCGATTGGGGCAATGCAGCAGTTCTTC
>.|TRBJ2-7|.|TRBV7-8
CASSLVGGSEQYF
TGTGCCAGCAGCTTAGTTGGAGGGTCCGAGCAGTACTTC
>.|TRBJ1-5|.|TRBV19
CASSIWIQPQHF
TGTGCCAGTAGTATTTGGATACAGCCCCAGCATTTT
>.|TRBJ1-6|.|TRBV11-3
CASSSEGGPGSPLHF
TGTGCCAGCAGCTCAGAAGGGGGGCCGGGATCACCCCTCCACTTT
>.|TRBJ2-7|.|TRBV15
CATSRDRPGGIEQYF
TGTGCCACCAGCAGAGATAGGCCAGGGGGGATCGAGCAGTACTTC
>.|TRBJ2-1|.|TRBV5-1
CASSLGAEGSSNEQFF
TGCGCCAGCAGCTTGGGTGCAGAGGGGAGCTCCAATGAGCAGTTCTTC
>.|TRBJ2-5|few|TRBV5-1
CASSLEAETQYF
TGCGCCAGCAGCTTGGAAGCGGAGACCCAGTACTTC
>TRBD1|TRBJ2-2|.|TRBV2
CASRTGGANTGELFF
TGTGCCAGCAGGACAGGGGGCGCGAACACAGGGGAGCTGTTTTTT
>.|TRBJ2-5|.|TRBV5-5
CASSLESVVRVQETQYF
TGTGCCAGCAGCTTGGAGAGTGTGGTCAGGGTCCAAGAGACCCAGTACTTC
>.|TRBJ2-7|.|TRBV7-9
CASSYDYLGEQYF
TGTGCCAGCAGCTACGACTATCTTGGTGAGCAGTACTTC
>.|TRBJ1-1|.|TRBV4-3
CASSQVGTEAFF
TGCGCCAGCAGCCAAGTTGGGACTGAAGCTTTCTTT
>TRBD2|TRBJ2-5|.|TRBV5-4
CASSPLAGAPQETQYF
TGTGCCAGCAGCCCGCTAGCGGGAGCACCCCAAGAGACCCAGTACTTC
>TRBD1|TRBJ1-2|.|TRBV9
CASSGTGQHYGYTF
TGTGCCAGCAGCGGAACGGGACAGCACTATGGCTACACCTTC
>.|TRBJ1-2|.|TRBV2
CASSEASSEYYGYTF
TGTGCCAGCAGTGAAGCTTCTTCGGAATACTATGGCTACACCTTC
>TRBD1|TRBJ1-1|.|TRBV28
CASRDRLNTEAFF
TGTGCCAGTAGGGACAGATTGAACACTGAAGCTTTCTTT
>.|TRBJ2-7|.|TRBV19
CASSDNYEQYF
TGTGCCAGTAGTGATAACTACGAGCAGTACTTC
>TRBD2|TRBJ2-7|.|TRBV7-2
CASSFRAPLTSGGEQYF
TGTGCCAGCAGCTTTAGGGCCCCCTTGACTAGCGGAGGCGAGCAGTACTTC
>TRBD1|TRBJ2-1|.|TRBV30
CACPDRESPLYNEQFF
TGTGCCTGCCCGGACAGGGAGTCACCACTATACAATGAGCAGTTCTTC
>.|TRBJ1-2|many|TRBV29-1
CSVSKGRLYGYTF
TGCAGCGTTTCTAAGGGCAGACTCTATGGCTACACCTTC
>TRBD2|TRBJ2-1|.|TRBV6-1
CASSAGLVNEQFF
TGTGCCAGCAGCGCGGGACTAGTCAATGAGCAGTTCTTC
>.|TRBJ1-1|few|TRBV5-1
CASSFGSGVLTRNTEAFF
TGCGCCAGCAGCTTCGGATCAGGGGTTTTAACGAGGAACACTGAAGCTTTCTTT
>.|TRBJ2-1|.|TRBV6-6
CASSKEQASYNEQFF
TGTGCCAGCAGTAAAGAACAGGCCTCCTACAATGAGCAGTTCTTC
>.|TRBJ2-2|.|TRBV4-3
CASSTGFPNTGELFF
TGCGCCAGTTCTACAGGGTTCCCGAACACCGGGGAGCTGTTTTTT
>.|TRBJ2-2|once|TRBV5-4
CASSLAFLDSGELFF
TGTGCCAGCAGCTTGGCCTTTTTGGACTCCGGGGAGCTGTTTTTT
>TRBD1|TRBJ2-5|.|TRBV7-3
CASSFSGQGVQETQYF
TGTGCCAGCAGCTTTTCGGGACAGGGGGTCCAAGAGACCCAGTACTTC
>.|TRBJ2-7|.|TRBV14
CASSQVYRGGEQYF
TGTGCCAGCAGCCAAGTATACAGGGGGGGCGAGCAGTACTTC
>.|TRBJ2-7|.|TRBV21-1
CASKTEKGAYEQYF
TGTGCCAGCAAAACGGAAAAGGGGGCCTACGAGCAGTACTTC
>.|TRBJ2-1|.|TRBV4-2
CASSQDRGSYNEQFF
TGTGCCAGCAGCCAAGACAGGGGCTCCTACAATGAGCAGTTCTTC
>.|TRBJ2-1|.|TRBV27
CASSLFRTTNEQFF
TGTGCCAGCAGTTTATTTAGGACTACAAATGAGCAGTTCTTC
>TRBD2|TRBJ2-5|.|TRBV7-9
CASSLREGTKKETQYF
TGTGCCAGCAGCTTAAGGGAGGGGACTAAGAAAGAGACCCAGTACTTC